This passage covers 5 T cell receptor beta chains from one sample sequenced in a study of blood T cell repertoires in COVID-19. The table came from immunoSEQ multiplex PCR; TCRdb's copy has only in-frame clones and leaves some out. The sample includes approximately 300,000 clones, approximately 85% of them seen just once. Sequencing used peripheral blood. These receptors were obtained from a woman aged 50 to 60 with acute or convalescent COVID-19.

V gene TRBV7-9 combines with J gene TRBJ2-1, with 12 positions matching TRBD2. The germline CDR1 and CDR2 sequences are SEHNR and FQNEAQ (reference sequence). This CDR3 contains 16 residues. J was trimmed by 7 bases and V by 2 bases; bases with no gene match: 6. CDR3 sequence (DNA): TGTGCCAGCAGCTTACGACTAGCGGGAGCGATAAATGAGCAGTTCTTC. Residues: CASSLRLAGAINEQFF. Combining the CDR3 with reference TRBV7-9 and TRBJ2-1 gives the whole variable domain DTGVSQNPRHKITKRGQNVTFRCDPISEHNRLYWYRQTLGQGPEFLTYFQNEAQLEKSRLLSDRFSAERPKGSFSTLEIQRTEQGDSAMYLCASSLRLAGAINEQFFGPGTRLTVL.

V is TRBV5-1 and J is TRBJ1-6, with D hard to call. The germline V gene has CDR1 SGHRS and CDR2 YFSETQ. The CDR3 extends over 13 amino acids. V was trimmed by 0 bases and J by 8 bases, leaving 6 bases between them. The CDR3 loop reads CASSLGVDSPLHF. For the CDR3, the DNA is TGCGCCAGCAGCTTGGGCGTGGATTCACCCCTCCACTTT.

The chain combines TRBV11-3 with TRBJ2-7, with 7 bases lining up with TRBD2. V shed 1 base, J shed 2 bases, and the junction held 8 bases outside the gene matches. This CDR3 spans 16 amino acids. Germline values: CDR1 SGHNT, CDR2 YENEEA. CDR3 nucleotide sequence: TGTGCCAGCAGCTTAGGAGGCGGGAGTCGGCCCTACGAGCAGTACTTC. Its protein is CASSLGGGSRPYEQYF.

There are a few counts of this clone. The chain recombines TRBV6-2 or TRBV6-3 with TRBJ1-5; TRBD1 matches at 9 bases. V trimming: 4 bases; J trimming: 6 bases; junction bases outside the gene matches: 1. Per germline, CDR1 MNHEY and CDR2 SVGEGT. The CDR3 consists of 13 residues. The CDR3 reads CASSSDRGQPQHF. CDR3 DNA: TGTGCCAGCAGTTCGGACAGGGGTCAGCCCCAGCATTTT.

V and J are TRBV25-1 and TRBJ1-2; D remains ambiguous. The CDR3 is 15 residues long. Looked up from germline, CDR1 is MGHDK and CDR2 is SYGVNS. Deletions cut 0 bases from V and 5 bases from J, with 13 bases between. The CDR3 DNA reads as TGTGCCAGCAGTGAATATTCGAGAGAGGAGTATGGCTACACCTTC. Translating it yields CASSEYSREEYGYTF.